This record covers a single T cell receptor (beta chain). Authors' methods: Reference gene primer amplification yielded estimated nucleated cell counts. Here immunoSEQ multiplex PCR was the method, and the copy in TCRdb shows in-frame clones only, minus some. V and J calls and clone size are as listed in that table; D and trimming were resolved from the DNA. Of 99,000 or so clones listed, roughly 79% are singletons. The sample comes from a study of blood T cell repertoires in COVID-19. Overall study: Sources were T cells, B-cell-depleted T cells, or PBMCs; the material itself was cDNA or gDNA.

V lost 0 bases to trimming and J lost 10 bases, with 10 bases between them. Germline CDR1 and CDR2: LGHNA and YSLEER. There are 14 residues in the CDR3. The TCR comes from an elderly man with acute or convalescent COVID-19. The V gene is TRBV4-3, the J gene TRBJ1-6; maybe TRBD1 (5 bases). The specimen sequenced was peripheral blood. In nucleotides, the CDR3 is TGCGCCAGCAGCCAAGAACGGACATCGTCACCCCTCCACTTT. Translation gives CASSQERTSSPLHF.